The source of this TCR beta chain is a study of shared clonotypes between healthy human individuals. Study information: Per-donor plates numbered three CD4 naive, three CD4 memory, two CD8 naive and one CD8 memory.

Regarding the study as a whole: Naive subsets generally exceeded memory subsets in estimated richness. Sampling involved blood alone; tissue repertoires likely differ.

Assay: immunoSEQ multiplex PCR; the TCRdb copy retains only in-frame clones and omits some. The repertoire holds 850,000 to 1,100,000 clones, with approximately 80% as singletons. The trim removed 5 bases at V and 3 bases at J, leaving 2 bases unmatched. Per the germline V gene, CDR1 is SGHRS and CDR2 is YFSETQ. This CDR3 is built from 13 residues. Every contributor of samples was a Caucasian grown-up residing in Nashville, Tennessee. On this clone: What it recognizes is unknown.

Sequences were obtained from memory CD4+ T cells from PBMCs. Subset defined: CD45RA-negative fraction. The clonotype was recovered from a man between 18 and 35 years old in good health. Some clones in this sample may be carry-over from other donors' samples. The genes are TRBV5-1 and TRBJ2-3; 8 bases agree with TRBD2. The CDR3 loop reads CASRERETDTQYF. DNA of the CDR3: TGCGCCAGCAGGGAGCGGGAGACAGATACGCAGTATTTT.